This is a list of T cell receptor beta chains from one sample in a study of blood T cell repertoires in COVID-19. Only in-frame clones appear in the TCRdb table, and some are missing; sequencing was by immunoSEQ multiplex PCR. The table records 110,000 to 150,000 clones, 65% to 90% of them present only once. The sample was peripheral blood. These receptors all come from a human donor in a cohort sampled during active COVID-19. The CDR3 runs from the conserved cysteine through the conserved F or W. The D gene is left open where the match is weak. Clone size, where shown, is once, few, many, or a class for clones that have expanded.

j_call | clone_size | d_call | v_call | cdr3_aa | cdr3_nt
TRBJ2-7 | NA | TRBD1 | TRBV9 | CASSRQGSYEQYF | TGTGCCAGCAGCCGACAGGGCTCCTACGAGCAGTACTTC
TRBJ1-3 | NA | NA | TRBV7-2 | CASSLSGQSSGNTIYF | TGTGCCAGCAGCTTATCGGGTCAGAGCTCTGGAAACACCATATATTTT
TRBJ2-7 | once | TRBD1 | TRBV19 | CASSRQGRSYEQYF | TGTGCCAGTAGTAGACAGGGAAGGTCCTACGAGCAGTACTTC
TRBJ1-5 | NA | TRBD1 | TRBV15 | CATSSWTGRGYSNQPQHF | TGTGCCACCAGCAGCTGGACAGGGAGAGGGTATAGCAATCAGCCCCAGCATTTT
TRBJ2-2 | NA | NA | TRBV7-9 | CASSLAEGSQSGELFF | TGTGCCAGCAGCTTAGCGGAGGGCTCACAGTCCGGGGAGCTGTTTTTT
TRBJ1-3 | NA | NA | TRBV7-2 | CASSSWAEVSGNTIYF | TGTGCCAGCAGCTCGTGGGCGGAGGTCTCTGGAAACACCATATATTTT
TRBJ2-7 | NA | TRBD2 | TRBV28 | CASSLGLAGPGDEQYF | TGTGCCAGCAGTTTGGGGTTAGCGGGGCCCGGTGACGAGCAGTACTTC
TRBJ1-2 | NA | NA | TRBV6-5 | CASSYRTGQYNYGYTF | TGTGCCAGCAGTTACCGCACTGGACAGTATAACTATGGCTACACCTTC
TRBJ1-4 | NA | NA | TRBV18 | CASSTQGLEKLFF | TGTGCCAGCTCAACCCAGGGTTTGGAAAAACTGTTTTTT
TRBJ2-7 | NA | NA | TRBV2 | CASSLAPGDEQYF | TGTGCCAGCAGCCTAGCGCCAGGCGACGAGCAGTACTTC
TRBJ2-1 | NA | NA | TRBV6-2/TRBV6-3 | CASSRDWGSYNEQFF | TGTGCCAGCAGCCGGGACTGGGGGTCTTACAATGAGCAGTTCTTC
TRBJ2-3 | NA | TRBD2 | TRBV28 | CASNGRADTQYF | TGTGCCAGCAACGGGAGGGCCGATACGCAGTATTTT
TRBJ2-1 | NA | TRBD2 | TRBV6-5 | CASRGPSGRANEQFF | TGTGCCAGCAGAGGCCCTAGCGGGAGAGCCAATGAGCAGTTCTTC
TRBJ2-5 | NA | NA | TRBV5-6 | CASSGRTDPIGDGTETQYF | TGTGCCAGCAGCGGCCGGACAGACCCTATCGGGGACGGGACAGAGACCCAGTACTTC
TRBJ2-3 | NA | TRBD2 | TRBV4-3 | CASSQEWSLAGRASTDTQYF | TGCGCCAGCAGCCAAGAGTGGTCACTAGCGGGGCGTGCTAGCACAGATACGCAGTATTTT
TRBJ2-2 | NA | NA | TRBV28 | CASSNIGANTGELFF | TGTGCCAGCAGTAACATCGGAGCCAACACCGGGGAGCTGTTTTTT
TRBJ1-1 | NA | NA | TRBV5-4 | CASSDPGQMNTEAFF | TGTGCCAGCAGTGACCCGGGACAAATGAACACTGAAGCTTTCTTT
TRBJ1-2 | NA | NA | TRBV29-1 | CSVETPQGYGYTF | TGCAGCGTTGAGACTCCTCAGGGCTATGGCTACACCTTC
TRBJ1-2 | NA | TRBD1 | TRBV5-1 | CASSLARTGGEQYGYTF | TGCGCCAGCAGCTTGGCGAGGACAGGGGGCGAACAATATGGCTACACCTTC
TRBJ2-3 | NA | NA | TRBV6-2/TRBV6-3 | CASSLATDTQYF | TGTGCCAGCAGTTTAGCGACAGATACGCAGTATTTT
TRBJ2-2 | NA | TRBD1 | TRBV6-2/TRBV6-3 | CASSTTGTGTTGELFF | TGTGCCAGCAGTACCACCGGGACAGGGACTACCGGGGAGCTGTTTTTT
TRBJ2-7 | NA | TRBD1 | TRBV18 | CASSPGTGRDEQYF | TGTGCCAGCTCACCCGGGACAGGGAGGGACGAGCAGTACTTC
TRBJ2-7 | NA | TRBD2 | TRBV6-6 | CASSSSGRIYEQYF | TGTGCCAGCAGTTCTAGCGGGAGGATCTACGAGCAGTACTTC
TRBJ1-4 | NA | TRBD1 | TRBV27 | CASSLYQTGSGGKLFF | TGTGCCAGCAGTTTATACCAGACAGGGAGTGGAGGAAAACTGTTTTTT
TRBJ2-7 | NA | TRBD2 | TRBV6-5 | CASYSGSSYEQYF | TGTGCCAGCTATAGCGGGAGCTCCTACGAGCAGTACTTC
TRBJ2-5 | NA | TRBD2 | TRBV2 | CASSEARLAEETQYF | TGTGCCAGCAGTGAAGCGAGACTAGCGGAAGAGACCCAGTACTTC
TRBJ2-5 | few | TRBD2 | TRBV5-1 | CASRPGGVQETQYF | TGCGCCAGCAGGCCCGGGGGGGTTCAAGAGACCCAGTACTTC
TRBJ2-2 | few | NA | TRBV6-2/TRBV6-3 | CASSYSKGGDTGELFF | TGTGCCAGCAGTTACTCGAAGGGCGGGGACACCGGGGAGCTGTTTTTT
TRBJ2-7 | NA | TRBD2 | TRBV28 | CASRGGTYEQYF | TGTGCCAGCCGGGGGGGCACCTACGAGCAGTACTTC
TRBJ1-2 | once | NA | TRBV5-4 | CASSPTLSDYGYTF | TGTGCCAGCAGCCCCACATTGTCCGACTATGGCTACACCTTC
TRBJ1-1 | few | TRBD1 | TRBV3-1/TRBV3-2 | CASSRTGTGGTEAFF | TGTGCCAGCAGCCGAACCGGGACAGGCGGAACTGAAGCTTTCTTT
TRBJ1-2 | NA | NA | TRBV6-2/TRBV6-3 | CASSTSSNGYTF | TGTGCCAGCAGCACGTCCAGTAATGGCTACACCTTC
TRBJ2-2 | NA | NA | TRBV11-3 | CASSLGGGSVRELFF | TGTGCCAGCAGCTTAGGAGGCGGTAGCGTTCGGGAGCTGTTTTTT
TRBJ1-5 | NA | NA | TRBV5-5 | CASSLAPFLDQPQHF | TGTGCCAGCAGCTTGGCCCCTTTCCTTGATCAGCCCCAGCATTTT
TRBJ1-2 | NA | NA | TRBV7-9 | CASSLVSWSDDDYTF | TGTGCCAGCAGCTTAGTGTCCTGGAGTGACGATGACTACACCTTC
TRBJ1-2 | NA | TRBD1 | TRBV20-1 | CSVTGGLGYTF | TGCAGTGTTACAGGGGGTCTTGGCTACACCTTC
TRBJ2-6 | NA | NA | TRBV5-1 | CASSVGGTGANVLTF | TGCGCCAGCAGCGTGGGAGGAACTGGGGCCAACGTCCTGACTTTC
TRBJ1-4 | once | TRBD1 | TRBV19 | CASGDSRNEKLFF | TGTGCCAGCGGGGACAGCAGAAATGAAAAACTGTTTTTT
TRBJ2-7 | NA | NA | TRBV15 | CATSRDRDSGDYEQYF | TGTGCCACCAGCAGAGATCGAGATAGCGGTGACTACGAGCAGTACTTC
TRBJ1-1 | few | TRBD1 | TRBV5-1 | CASSLRQGRNTEAFF | TGCGCCAGCAGCTTGAGACAGGGGAGGAACACTGAAGCTTTCTTT
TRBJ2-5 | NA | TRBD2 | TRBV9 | CASSGLAGALRQETQYF | TGTGCCAGCAGCGGACTAGCGGGAGCCCTGAGACAGGAGACCCAGTACTTC
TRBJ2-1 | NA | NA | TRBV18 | CASSPRTGGLWIAGFEQFF | TGTGCCAGCTCACCACGGACAGGAGGGCTTTGGATAGCGGGATTTGAGCAGTTCTTC
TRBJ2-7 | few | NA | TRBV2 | CASRRDSSTYEQYF | TGTGCCAGCAGACGGGACTCCTCAACCTACGAGCAGTACTTC